What follows describes a single T cell receptor beta chain. The CDR3 consists of 15 residues. The V and J ends lost 0 bases and 2 bases respectively, with 10 bases between them. Germline-derived CDR1 and CDR2 are LGHNA and YNFKEQ. These data are taken from a study of blood T cell repertoires in COVID-19. Assay: immunoSEQ multiplex PCR; the TCRdb copy retains only in-frame clones and omits some. In the table there are 110,000 to 150,000 clones, around 88% of which are singletons. This sequence was found in a man between 60 and 75 years old with active or convalescent COVID-19. The gene calls are TRBV4-2 and TRBJ1-2; no clear D. The material sequenced was peripheral blood. CDR3 sequence: CASSQDAAENYGYTF. The CDR3 DNA reads TGTGCCAGCAGCCAAGATGCGGCAGAAAACTATGGCTACACCTTC.